This T cell receptor (beta chain) was recovered during a study of CD8 T cells in Susac syndrome. Trimming at V came to 8 bases and at J to 7 bases, leaving 5 bases not matched to a gene. The CDR3 is 12 residues long. An input of about 0.45 to 1 ug of RNA was subjected to reverse transcription using random hexamers. immunoSEQ multiplex PCR amplified TCR beta CDR3 across 54 Vbeta, 13 Jbeta. TCRdb re-derived calls from the immunoSEQ multiplex PCR reads in MiXCR, one entry per CDR3 protein. Of 400,000 to 550,000 distinct CDR3 sequences listed, 85% were seen once; the top ten hold around 0.12%. CD8+ and CD4+ T cells circulating in blood were sequenced for TCR beta. The study used treatment-naive patients who had stable or active relapsing-remitting disease as multiple sclerosis controls.

Specimen: CD8+ T cells from PBMCs. The gene calls are TRBV12-3 or TRBV12-4 and TRBJ1-1; 9 bases are a match to TRBD1. The clonotype comes from a human donor with multiple sclerosis. CDR3 in amino acids: CASAGQGIEAFF. For the CDR3, the DNA is TGTGCCAGCGCCGGACAGGGGATTGAAGCTTTCTTT.